One and the same sample provided the 10 T cell receptor beta chains below, sequenced in a study of T cells in women clearing cervical HPV infection. The data were produced by immunoSEQ multiplex PCR, yet TCRdb's version contains in-frame clones alone and is incomplete. The sample has some 23,000 clones; the top ten hold over 7.5%. The sequenced sample was blood buffy coat. The receptors here all came from a woman aged 18 to 75 with a cervical HPV16 infection that either progressed to CIN3+ or cleared (not recorded which).

On this clone: The read ends 3 residues early relative to the CDR3; the germline J gene fills the gap. This chain uses TRBV6-4 with TRBJ2-1, with a weak D call TRBD2 (6 bases). CDR3 size: 13 residues. Looked up from germline, CDR1 is MRHNA and CDR2 is SNTAGT. V gave up 6 bases and J gave up 6 bases, with 12 bases separating them. Here the CDR3 reads CASRSGTRNEQFF. The CDR3 bases that were read are TGTGCCAGCAGATCCGGGACTCGCAATGAG.

In the case of this clone: The read comes to an end 3 residues before the CDR3 does, leaving the germline J gene to fill in the end. The rearrangement joins TRBV20-1 to TRBJ1-2; 7 positions match TRBD1. The CDR3 length is 15 residues. Per germline, CDR1 DFQATT and CDR2 SNEGSKA (reference sequence). Trimming at V came to 4 bases and at J to 0 bases, leaving 8 bases not matched to a gene. CDR3 DNA, as far as it was read: TGCAGTGCTACCGGGACAGTGGACGCTAACTATGGC. Translated: CSATGTVDANYG. The complete CDR3 sequence is CSATGTVDANYGYTF.

Comment on this clone: Read coverage stops 3 residues before the CDR3 terminus; the germline J gene supplies the remainder. This chain uses TRBV11-2 with TRBJ2-2, with a possible D match to TRBD2 (7 bases). V was clipped by 3 bases and J by 4 bases, with 12 bases between them. The CDR3 has 15 residues. Germline V gives CDR1 SGHAT, CDR2 FQNNGV. CDR3 sequence reads: CASSFRGAGTGELFF. The covered CDR3 bases are TGTGCCAGCAGCTTCCGGGGGGCCGGCACCGGGGAG.

The sequenced part of the CDR3 DNA is TGTGCCAGCAGCGCCAATACAGCAGATACG. Its translation is CASSANTADT. The whole CDR3 sequence reads CASSANTADTQYF. J is TRBJ2-3 and V is TRBV9, with D uncertain. The sequenced fragment ends 3 residues before the CDR3 boundary, so the rest is inferred from the germline J gene. The CDR3 consists of 13 residues. Germline CDR1 SGDLS, CDR2 YYNGEE. V was pared by 3 bases and J by 4 bases, with 9 bases between.

Turning to this clone: With the read ending 3 residues before the CDR3 end, the germline J gene is used to fill in that end. This chain links TRBV5-1 with TRBJ2-1; the D gene is possibly TRBD2 (6 bases). This CDR3 is 17 amino acids long. Looked up from germline, CDR1 is SGHRS and CDR2 is YFSETQ. Trimming took 0 bases from V and 0 from J, leaving 13 bases between them. CDR3 sequence: CASSLVAGTGSYNEQFF. Incomplete CDR3 DNA: TGCGCCAGCAGCTTGGTGGCAGGGACTGGCTCCTACAATGAG. The whole variable domain, remainder taken from reference TRBV5-1 and TRBJ2-1, is KAGVTQTPRYLIKTRGQQVTLSCSPISGHRSVSWYQQTPGQGLQFLFEYFSETQRNKGNFPGRFSGRQFSNSRSEMNVSTLELGDSALYLCASSLVAGTGSYNEQFFGPGTRLTVL.

With respect to this clone: Read data end 3 residues before the CDR3 end; the end is taken from the germline J gene. This chain links TRBV19 with TRBJ1-6; 9 positions agree with TRBD1. This CDR3 has 13 amino acids. J was trimmed by 7 bases and V by 8 bases; bases with no gene match: 3. The germline gives CDR1 LNHDA, CDR2 SQIVND (reference sequence). Here the CDR3 reads CASGGQGNSPLHF. The covered CDR3 bases are TGTGCCAGTGGGGGACAGGGCAATTCACCC. Using reference TRBV19 and TRBJ1-6 for the parts outside the CDR3, the full variable domain is DGGITQSPKYLFRKEGQNVTLSCEQNLNHDAMYWYRQDPGQGLRLIYYSQIVNDFQKGDIAEGYSVSREKKESFPLTVTSAQKNPTAFYLCASGGQGNSPLHFGNGTRLTVT.

Comment on this clone: The read terminates 3 residues before the CDR3 end, so the remaining end is supplied by the germline J gene. Other DNA sequences in this sample translate to the same CDR3. V is TRBV5-1 and J is TRBJ2-5; 11 bases align to TRBD1. The germline V gene encodes CDR1 SGHRS and CDR2 YFSETQ. The CDR3 is 14 amino acids. The V segment lost 3 bases and the J segment 4 bases; nucleotides outside the gene matches: 2. CDR3 amino acids: CASSSGTGGETQYF. The covered CDR3 bases are TGCGCCAGCAGCTCCGGGACAGGGGGAGAGACC.

To note about this clone: From the germline J gene comes the end of the CDR3, since the read stops 3 residues before it. The V call is TRBV20-1, the J call TRBJ2-7, with TRBD2 identical over 10 bases. The V gene end was trimmed by 3 bases and the J gene end by 6 bases; junction bases not matched to a gene: 17. The CDR3 loop spans 17 amino acids. CDR1 is DFQATT, CDR2 SNEGSKA, per germline (reference sequence). The CDR3 loop is CSASGPLMLAGDGEQYF. The CDR3 bases that were read are TGCAGTGCTAGTGGTCCCCTGATGCTAGCGGGAGATGGCGAG.

A word on this clone: The read ends 3 residues before the CDR3 terminus; that terminus is restored from the germline J gene. This chain links TRBV5-1 with TRBJ1-1; weak D call: TRBD1 (5 bases). V was cut by 4 bases and J by 6 bases, with 16 bases left in between. From germline, CDR1 is SGHRS and CDR2 YFSETQ. The CDR3 has 14 amino acids. CDR3 protein: CASSNPGGSAEAFF. The DNA read from the CDR3 is TGCGCCAGCAGCAACCCCGGGGGGTCCGCTGAA.

The CDR3 reads CASSFSGYEQYF. CDR3 bases read: TGTGCCAGCAGCTTCTCCGGCTACGAG. V usage is TRBV7-9 and J usage is TRBJ2-7; D unclear. The CDR3 end is not reached by the read, which stops 3 residues before it; the germline J gene fills it in. V was cut by 3 bases and J by 3 bases, with 6 bases left in between. The germline V gene encodes CDR1 SEHNR and CDR2 FQNEAQ (reference sequence). This CDR3 is built from 12 residues.